This TCR beta chain was documented in a study of cytomegalovirus exposure and HLA in healthy donors. Regarding the study as a whole: Later examination showed HLA-associated TCR beta chains had greater clonal expansion than equally common others. The authors excluded some V segments, including TRBV6-2 and TRBV6-3, as indistinguishable. According to the study, 160 or so TCR beta chains were cytomegalovirus-associated.

Both 60 Vbeta primers and 13 Jbeta primers went into the PCR. Produced via immunoSEQ multiplex PCR; TCRdb's table is partial and in-frame only. The sample consists of tens of thousands of clones, 70% to 85% of them appearing once. The CDR3 is made up of 16 amino acids. CDR1 is MNHEY, CDR2 SMNVEV, per germline (reference sequence). V shed 4 bases and J 8 bases; nucleotides not matched to a gene: 11. The donors (healthy individuals) were bone marrow donors. On this clone: The target antigen is unknown.

Material for sequencing was PBMCs. The chain employs TRBV27 and TRBJ1-6; 7 nucleotides match TRBD1. The sequence derives from a man under 40 in good health and CMV-seronegative. The CDR3 is CASSSPKRQGYSPLHF. The DNA of the CDR3 is TGTGCCAGCAGTTCGCCAAAACGACAGGGTTATTCACCCCTCCACTTT.